This TCR beta chain is from a study of T cells in Graves' hyperthyroidism and ophthalmopathy. Study summary: Staff took peripheral blood when the initial diagnosis was made, before any treatment began.

CDR3 size: 15 residues. The V gene end was trimmed by 7 bases and the J gene end by 5 bases; junction bases not matched to a gene: 13. CDR1 is SQVTM, CDR2 ANQGSEA, per germline. Broader study findings: Most clonotypes that expanded in the thyroid above 0.001 also showed up in blood.

This sample holds PBMCs from around 9.9 ml fresh peripheral blood. In the case of this clonotype: Its antigen is not identified.

RNA transcripts yielded amplified TCR beta CDR3 regions. HTBI primers drove first-round RT-PCR of the TCR CDR3. MiXCR, run by TCRdb on the multiplex PCR reads, gives a single entry per CDR3 protein. The table lists approximately 720,000 distinct CDR3 sequences, roughly a sixth of them singletons, with approximately 16% in the top ten. The sequencing input was blood. This clonotype was sampled from a woman aged 45-65 years with Graves' hyperthyroidism that later progressed to Graves' ophthalmopathy. The J gene is TRBJ1-1, the V gene TRBV29-1; 10 bases map to TRBD1. CDR3 in amino acids: CSGRKRTGGGTEAFF. The CDR3 coding sequence is TGCAGCGGGCGAAAGAGGACAGGGGGAGGGACTGAAGCTTTCTTT.